The 24 T cell receptor beta chains below were found in one sample sequenced in a study of glioma-infiltrating T cells. Amplification of TCR alpha and beta CDR3 regions from RNA used iRepertoire nested multiplex PCR. TCRdb ran MiXCR on the multiplex PCR reads and lists one entry per CDR3 protein. This table holds 400,000 or so distinct CDR3 sequences, roughly two fifths found once. The source material was glioma tissue, nonneoplastic brain tissue, or PBMCs (not recorded which). Every receptor here comes from a human donor with low-grade glioma or glioblastoma, undergoing nonglioma brain surgery, or in good health (not recorded which).

This clonotype has just a few counts. This chain links TRBV6-6 with TRBJ1-1; D is uncertain. This CDR3 spans 14 amino acids. V lost 0 bases and J lost 1, with 6 bases in between. The germline V gene encodes CDR1 MNHNY and CDR2 SVGAGI (reference sequence). CDR3 sequence reads: CASSYSRQNTEAFF. The CDR3 region has the DNA TGTGCCAGCAGTTACTCCAGACAGAACACTGAAGCTTTCTTT.

To note about this clonotype: A much larger clone differs by one base, so this may be a read error. V is TRBV28 and J is TRBJ1-3; D gene unclear. This CDR3 spans 14 amino acids. CDR1 MDHEN and CDR2 SYDVKM come from the germline V gene. The V and J ends lost 5 bases and 4 bases respectively, with 12 bases between them. The CDR3 loop is CASSLPTRGNTIYF. CDR3 in DNA: TGTGCCAGCAGTCTCCCCACCAGGGGAAACACCATATATTTT.

The chain combines TRBV28 with TRBJ2-5; 8 bases are a match to TRBD2. Losses at the gene ends were 6 bases for V and 3 bases for J; bases not matched to a gene: 6. CDR1 is MDHEN, CDR2 SYDVKM, per germline. This CDR3 contains 14 residues. The CDR3 loop is CASSVSGSKETQYF. As DNA, the CDR3 is TGTGCCAGCAGCGTGAGCGGGAGCAAAGAGACCCAGTACTTC.

The rearrangement joins TRBV20-1 to TRBJ2-1, with 9 bases lining up with TRBD2. CDR1 DFQATT and CDR2 SNEGSKA come from the germline V gene (reference sequence). Trimming removed 3 bases from V and 6 bases from J; junction bases left unmatched: 12. The CDR3 length is 16 residues. The CDR3 region is CSARGDLAGPFNEQFF. DNA for the CDR3: TGCAGTGCTAGGGGCGATCTAGCGGGACCGTTCAATGAGCAGTTCTTC.

This clonotype came up many times. V usage is TRBV27 and J usage is TRBJ2-7; D unresolved. The CDR3 extends over 13 amino acids. With 2 bases removed from V and 7 bases from J, the gap between germline ends came to 12 bases. Germline CDR1 reads MNHEY; CDR2 reads SMNVEV (reference sequence). The CDR3 spells CASSLGVPQEQYF. As DNA, the CDR3 is TGTGCCAGCAGTTTAGGGGTCCCTCAAGAGCAGTACTTC.

In nucleotides, the CDR3 is TGTGCCAGCAGTCTCCGAAGCGGGGGAAGGAACGAGCAGTACTTC. Its protein is CASSLRSGGRNEQYF. The gene calls are TRBV6-1 and TRBJ2-7; 8 bases are a match to TRBD2. Germline CDR1 MNHNS, CDR2 SASEGT. The V and J ends lost 5 bases and 5 bases, in that order; junction bases with no gene match: 11. This CDR3 contains 15 residues.

The V gene is TRBV4-1, the J gene TRBJ2-2, with D perhaps matching TRBD1 (6 bases). V gave up 5 bases and J gave up 5 bases, with 9 bases separating them. The length of the CDR3 is 13 residues. Germline V gene sequence: CDR1 MGHRA, CDR2 YSYEKL. CDR3 amino acids: CASSDQGTGELFF. DNA for the CDR3: TGCGCCAGCAGCGATCAGGGGACCGGGGAGCTGTTTTTT.

The J gene is TRBJ2-1, the V gene TRBV6-1, with no clear D. This CDR3 comprises 13 residues. CDR1 and CDR2 from the germline V gene are MNHNS and SASEGT. V was clipped by 10 bases and J by 3 bases, with 13 bases between them. DNA of the CDR3: TGTGCCATCCAAAAGGACCTCTACAATGAGCAGTTCTTC. This codes for CAIQKDLYNEQFF.

A remark on this clonotype: Being one base from a much bigger clone, this may be a read error. The J gene is TRBJ2-3, the V gene TRBV6-2 or TRBV6-3, with TRBD1 as a possible D gene (5 bases). V was shortened by 5 bases and J by 2 bases, with 11 bases between the two germline ends. Germline lookup yields CDR1 MNHEY and CDR2 SVGEGT. The CDR3 runs to 14 residues. This CDR3 reads CASSVDILTDTQYF. CDR3 DNA sequence: TGTGCCAGCAGTGTGGACATACTCACAGATACGCAGTATTTT.

This chain joins TRBV29-1 and TRBJ1-1; D uncertain. This CDR3 spans 13 amino acids. V was trimmed by 3 bases and J by 3 bases, leaving 11 bases between them. Per germline, CDR1 SQVTM and CDR2 ANQGSEA. The CDR3 protein is CSVEPWLDTEAFF. The CDR3 DNA reads TGCAGCGTTGAGCCGTGGTTGGACACTGAAGCTTTCTTT.

The V gene is TRBV7-3, the J gene TRBJ2-1; TRBD2 is a possible D gene (6 bases). CDR3 length: 13 amino acids. Germline assignment: CDR1 SGHTA and CDR2 FQGTGA. V gave up 5 bases and J gave up 9 bases, with 14 bases separating them. This chain's CDR3 is CASSPSSAREQFF. The CDR3 nucleotides are TGTGCCAGCAGCCCCTCTAGCGCCCGTGAGCAGTTCTTC.

This clonotype was counted only a few times. The genes are TRBV20-1 and TRBJ2-3; 9 bases line up with TRBD2. CDR3 length equals 14 residues. The V segment lost 6 bases and the J segment 0 bases; nucleotides outside the gene matches: 4. Germline CDR1 reads DFQATT; CDR2 reads SNEGSKA (reference sequence). As DNA, the CDR3 is TGCAGTGCCCTGACTAGCGGTAGCACAGATACGCAGTATTTT. This sequence encodes CSALTSGSTDTQYF.

The CDR3: CATSDFRYGSDTQYF. The CDR3 coding sequence is TGTGCCACCAGTGATTTTCGGTACGGATCTGATACGCAGTATTTT. V and J are TRBV24-1 and TRBJ2-3; no reliable D call. Trimming removed 1 base at V and 6 bases at J, with 13 bases between. The CDR3 has 15 residues. The germline V gene has CDR1 KGHDR and CDR2 SFDVKD.

This clonotype was observed at least ten times. The chain recombines TRBV27 with TRBJ1-2; D uncertain. CDR1 MNHEY and CDR2 SMNVEV come from the germline V gene (reference sequence). This CDR3 has 13 amino acids. Trimming shortened V by 0 bases and J by 6 bases, and 8 bases separated the two germline ends. The chain's CDR3 is CASSLSGSHGYTF. The CDR3 DNA follows: TGTGCCAGCAGTTTATCAGGTAGCCATGGCTACACCTTC.

The chain is built from TRBV5-1 and TRBJ1-2, with TRBD1 as a possible D gene (5 bases). This CDR3 spans 14 amino acids. The ends were cut back, 4 bases at V and 4 bases at J, with 14 bases in the middle. The V gene's germline CDR1 is SGHRS and CDR2 YFSETQ. The CDR3 DNA reads as TGCGCCAGCAGCCAAGGCCCAGGGATCTATGGCTACACCTTC. Amino acids: CASSQGPGIYGYTF. The full variable domain, with the rest looked up from reference TRBV5-1 and TRBJ1-2, is KAGVTQTPRYLIKTRGQQVTLSCSPISGHRSVSWYQQTPGQGLQFLFEYFSETQRNKGNFPGRFSGRQFSNSRSEMNVSTLELGDSALYLCASSQGPGIYGYTFGSGTRLTVV.

This clonotype was recorded at least ten times. The chain couples TRBV7-2 to TRBJ1-1; weak D call: TRBD1 (5 bases). In germline, CDR1 is SGHTA, CDR2 FQGNSA. The V and J ends lost 7 bases and 1 base respectively, with 10 bases between them. The CDR3 runs to 13 residues. CDR3 amino acids: CASNQQENTEAFF. In DNA form, the CDR3 reads TGTGCCAGCAACCAACAGGAGAACACTGAAGCTTTCTTT.

Notes on this clonotype: With a much larger clone just one base away, this may be a read error. This CDR3 is CASRRTGPETQYF. The CDR3, as DNA: TGTGCCAGCAGAAGGACAGGTCCAGAGACCCAGTACTTC. This chain joins TRBV28 and TRBJ2-5; 7 positions match TRBD1. CDR1 is MDHEN, CDR2 SYDVKM, per germline. The CDR3 spans 13 residues. V shed 6 bases, J shed 4 bases, and the junction held 5 bases outside the gene matches.

For this clonotype: A read error may be the cause here, since a much bigger clone is one base away. The CDR3 does not end in the conserved phenylalanine or tryptophan, so this is likely a read error. The chain carries TRBV25-1 and TRBJ1-1, with TRBD1 as a possible D gene (5 bases). Germline-derived CDR1 and CDR2 are MGHDK and SYGVNS. Deletions cut 5 bases from V and 4 bases from J, with 11 bases between. The CDR3 is 13 residues long. The CDR3 DNA is TGTGCCAGCAGTTTAAGGGGTGGCACTGAAGCTTTCTCT. Encoded protein: CASSLRGGTEAFS.

Remarks on this clonotype: A junction boundary mismatches the germline segment, possibly from a read error. V is TRBV27 and J is TRBJ2-1; a possible D gene is TRBD2 (5 bases). The CDR3 has 14 amino acids. The germline V gene encodes CDR1 MNHEY and CDR2 SMNVEV (reference sequence). As DNA, the CDR3 is TGTACCAGCAGTCCCACCTTCCGGGGCAATGAGCAGTTCTTC. It is translated as CTSSPTFRGNEQFF.

This clonotype came up a few times. This chain links TRBV2 with TRBJ2-7; D is ambiguous. Trimming removed 0 bases from V and 6 bases from J, with 15 bases in between. The CDR3 has 15 amino acids. CDR1 and CDR2 from the germline V gene are SNHLY and FYNNEI. Written as DNA, the CDR3 is TGTGCCAGCAGTGAAGCTATCTCCGCATTCCTCGAGCAGTACTTC. It codes for CASSEAISAFLEQYF.

About this clonotype: One base away lies a much larger clone, so this may be a sequencing read error. This likely comes from a read error, as the CDR3 has no conserved phenylalanine or tryptophan at its end. This chain joins TRBV14 and TRBJ1-6, with unresolved D. Looked up from germline, CDR1 is SGHDN and CDR2 is FVKESK. V lost 2 bases, J lost 9 bases, and 14 bases lay in between. The CDR3 is 15 residues long. CDR3 sequence: CASSQSLGGGSPLHS. The CDR3, as DNA: TGTGCCAGCAGCCAATCACTGGGTGGTGGTTCACCCCTCCACTCT.

This clonotype has more than one count but fewer than ten. This rearrangement joins TRBV7-9 to TRBJ1-5; tentative D call: TRBD1 (5 bases). CDR3 length: 15 residues. Germline V gene lookup returns CDR1 SEHNR and CDR2 FQNEAQ (reference sequence). The V gene lost 1 base and the J gene lost 6 bases, with 13 bases spanning the gap. The CDR3 nucleotides read TGTGCCAGCAGCTTAGGTAATCCGGGGGGTCAGCCCCAGCATTTT. This codes for CASSLGNPGGQPQHF.

The chain couples TRBV27 to TRBJ2-3, with D tentatively TRBD2 (6 bases). The V gene's germline CDR1 is MNHEY and CDR2 SMNVEV (reference sequence). Trimming removed 4 bases at V and 5 bases at J, with 19 bases between. This CDR3 has 16 residues. For the CDR3, the DNA is TGTGCCAGCAGTTGGCGACCCCTTTCTAGCGTAGATACGCAGTATTTT. It translates to CASSWRPLSSVDTQYF.

This clonotype was seen a handful of times. The chain joins TRBV18 to TRBJ2-3; D not resolved. Looked up from germline, CDR1 is KGHSH and CDR2 is LQKENI. Trimming stripped 2 bases from V and 7 bases from J, with 4 bases between. The CDR3 extends over 11 amino acids. The CDR3 here is CASSPMNTQYF. The CDR3 DNA reads TGTGCCAGCTCACCAATGAATACGCAGTATTTT. Based on the CDR3 plus reference TRBV18 and TRBJ2-3, the full variable domain is NAGVMQNPRHLVRRRGQEARLRCSPMKGHSHVYWYRQLPEEGLKFMVYLQKENIIDESGMPKERFSAEFPKEGPSILRIQQVVRGDSAAYFCASSPMNTQYFGPGTRLTVL.